The clone carrying this TCR beta chain was detected only a few times. Its antigen is still unknown. TCR sequencing used cDNA made by reverse transcription of extracted RNA. Only in-frame clones appear in the TCRdb table, and some are missing; sequencing was by immunoSEQ multiplex PCR. The sample comprises about 130,000 clones, roughly 64% of which are singletons, and about 6% rests with the top ten. The CDR3 contains 15 residues. V lost 2 bases and J lost 3; bases outside the gene matches: 5. These data are taken from a study of CD8+ T cells in alopecia areata. Study context: Treatment comprised oral tofacitinib, 5 to 10 mg twice daily, in treated patients.

Study-level results: Sequencing of scalp samples also captures resident alphabeta T cells of normal skin. Compared with mice, patients displayed less clear TCR sharing, possibly for HLA-related reasons.

Sorted populations comprised CD4+ and CD8+ T cells obtained from PBMCs. This TCR came from a human donor with alopecia areata. The rearrangement links TRBV23-1 to TRBJ2-7; 9 nucleotides match TRBD1. TRBV23-1 is an ORF, and what it does is uncertain. The specimen comprised CD4+ T cells sorted from blood, sampled at week 0. The CDR3 sequence: CASSQPGQGHYEQYF. In nucleotides, the CDR3 is TGCGCCAGCAGTCAACCCGGACAGGGGCACTACGAGCAGTACTTC.